Listed here are 20 T cell receptor beta chains from one sample, sequenced in a study of T-cell memory formation after mild COVID-19. Using its own MiXCR run on the 5' RACE reads, TCRdb lists one record per CDR3 protein. The repertoire holds roughly 180,000 distinct CDR3 sequences, with around 18% as singletons. The sample comprised PBMCs or a T cell subset sorted from them (not recorded which). All receptors come from a young man who had mild COVID-19 (a few samples of this study predate the infection). Cell type and time point are not known.

There are a few counts of this clonotype. The chain uses TRBV7-3 and TRBJ1-2; no reliable D call. The CDR3 covers 14 residues. Germline V lookup: CDR1 SGHTA, CDR2 FQGTGA. Between the trimmed V and J ends, which lost 5 bases and 4 bases, there was a span of 14 bases. The CDR3 sequence: CASSAVPGGYGYTF. CDR3 nucleotides: TGTGCCAGCAGCGCCGTCCCGGGTGGCTATGGCTACACCTTC.

This chain connects TRBV10-3 to TRBJ1-2; TRBD1 matches at 10 bases. V trimming: 11 bases; J trimming: 6 bases; junction bases outside the gene matches: 6. Germline V gives CDR1 ENHRY, CDR2 SYGVKD. The CDR3 loop spans 12 amino acids. The CDR3 nucleotides read TGTGCCTCACAAGGACAGGGGGATGGCTACACCTTC. Protein: CASQGQGDGYTF.

Only a few counts were recorded for this clonotype. The gene calls are TRBV28 and TRBJ2-1; maybe TRBD2 (5 bases). The CDR3 runs 13 residues. The V and J ends lost 3 bases and 9 bases respectively, with 12 bases between them. The germline V gene encodes CDR1 MDHEN and CDR2 SYDVKM. CDR3 in amino acids: CASSFRGFGEQFF. The CDR3 DNA follows: TGTGCCAGCAGTTTTCGGGGTTTCGGTGAGCAGTTCTTC.

This clonotype was seen only a few times. The chain joins TRBV6-2 or TRBV6-3 to TRBJ1-1, with D unresolved. This CDR3 comprises 13 residues. Germline CDR1 MNHEY, CDR2 SVGEGT. Deletions cut 5 bases from V and 4 bases from J, with 11 bases between. The CDR3 nucleotides read TGTGCCAGCAGTACATTTTCGGGCACTGAAGCTTTCTTT. It encodes CASSTFSGTEAFF.

The genes are TRBV15 and TRBJ2-5; unclear D gene. The V gene lost 0 bases and the J gene lost 4 bases, with 3 bases spanning the gap. The germline gives CDR1 LNHNV, CDR2 YYDKDF (reference sequence). This CDR3 spans 12 amino acids. CDR3 region: CATSRDRETQYF. The CDR3 bases are TGTGCCACCAGCAGAGATCGAGAGACCCAGTACTTC.

This clonotype was recorded a few times. The chain recombines TRBV12-3 or TRBV12-4 with TRBJ2-2; 16 nucleotides match TRBD2. The junction had 5 bases not matched to a gene; V was cut back by 3 bases and J by 4 bases. CDR3 length equals 18 residues. This CDR3 is CASSFPGTSGGGTGELFF. The CDR3 bases are TGTGCCAGCAGTTTTCCTGGGACTAGCGGGGGGGGCACCGGGGAGCTGTTTTTT.

This clonotype showed up just once. This rearrangement joins TRBV28 to TRBJ2-1; 11 bases agree with TRBD2. The CDR3 covers 14 residues. The germline V gene has CDR1 MDHEN and CDR2 SYDVKM. With V trimmed by 6 bases and J by 9 bases, 7 bases remained unmatched. CDR3 coding DNA: TGTGCCAGCAGGGATAGCGGGGGGGCCATTGAGCAGTTCTTC. It is translated as CASRDSGGAIEQFF.

Only one count was recorded for this clonotype. The chain has TRBV18 and TRBJ1-4; D possibly corresponds to TRBD1 (5 bases). The germline V and J ends were trimmed by 4 bases and 7 bases, with 10 bases remaining between them. CDR1 is KGHSH and CDR2 is LQKENI in the germline V gene. This CDR3 is 13 amino acids long. In DNA form, the CDR3 reads TGTGCCAGCTCACGAGCTGGGGGTGAAAAACTGTTTTTT. It codes for CASSRAGGEKLFF.

This clonotype was observed a few times. V gene TRBV5-1 combines with J gene TRBJ2-5; 13 bases are a match to TRBD2. The V gene's germline CDR1 is SGHRS and CDR2 YFSETQ. CDR3 length equals 17 residues. V dropped 0 bases and J dropped 3; count of bases not matched to a gene: 5. Written as DNA, the CDR3 is TGCGCCAGCAGCTTGGGACTAGCGGGGGGCTCCGAAGAGACCCAGTACTTC. Translated, it gives CASSLGLAGGSEETQYF.

The rearrangement links TRBV10-3 to TRBJ2-5, with TRBD1 as a possible D gene (6 bases). The CDR3 length is 16 residues. CDR1 is ENHRY, CDR2 SYGVKD, per germline. The ends were cut back, 2 bases at V and 5 bases at J, with 18 bases in the middle. The CDR3 loop reads CAISEPGVGAGETQYF. CDR3 in DNA: TGTGCCATCAGTGAGCCCGGCGTGGGGGCCGGGGAGACCCAGTACTTC.

The chain links TRBV5-1 to TRBJ2-3, with 9 bases fitting TRBD2. Germline lookup yields CDR1 SGHRS and CDR2 YFSETQ. V lost 4 bases and J lost 5; bases outside the gene matches: 11. The CDR3 is made up of 16 amino acids. The DNA of the CDR3 is TGCGCCAGCAGCCGATCCTTAGCGGGGGAGCTAGATACGCAGTATTTT. This gives the protein CASSRSLAGELDTQYF.

A few counts support this clonotype. CDR3 nucleotide sequence: TGTGCCAGCAGCCGTCAGGGGCGCGGTTCCTACGAGCAGTACGTC. It translates to CASSRQGRGSYEQYV. V gene TRBV5-5 combines with J gene TRBJ2-7; the D gene is possibly TRBD1 (6 bases). The CDR3 length is 15 residues. V lost 4 bases to trimming and J lost 1 base, with 15 bases between them. Per germline, CDR1 SGHKS and CDR2 YYEKEE (reference sequence).

The chain joins TRBV5-1 to TRBJ1-1; D not certain. Trimming removed 0 bases at V and 1 base at J, with 7 bases between. The CDR3 spans 14 residues. Germline CDR1 is SGHRS and CDR2 is YFSETQ. The CDR3: CASSLAVGNTEAFF. The DNA for the CDR3 is TGCGCCAGCAGCTTGGCCGTGGGGAACACTGAAGCTTTCTTT. Complete variable domain (other parts from reference TRBV5-1 and TRBJ1-1): KAGVTQTPRYLIKTRGQQVTLSCSPISGHRSVSWYQQTPGQGLQFLFEYFSETQRNKGNFPGRFSGRQFSNSRSEMNVSTLELGDSALYLCASSLAVGNTEAFFGQGTRLTVV.

The chain has TRBV18 and TRBJ2-7; TRBD1 agrees at 9 bases. The CDR3 is 14 amino acids. Germline CDR1 is KGHSH and CDR2 is LQKENI. After removal of 1 base from V and 4 bases from J, the junction contained 2 bases not matched to a gene. Here the CDR3 reads CASSPRTGEYEQYV. The DNA of the CDR3 is TGTGCCAGCTCACCACGGACAGGGGAATACGAGCAGTACGTC.

The sample holds a few counts of this clonotype. The chain uses TRBV20-1 and TRBJ1-4, with D maybe TRBD1 (5 bases). V was cut by 4 bases and J by 0 bases, with 15 bases left in between. The CDR3 has 16 residues. Germline CDR1 reads DFQATT; CDR2 reads SNEGSKA (reference sequence). The CDR3 DNA follows: TGCAGTGCTACAGGGACGGAGGGCGCAACTAATGAAAAACTGTTTTTT. This translates into CSATGTEGATNEKLFF.

The chain combines TRBV12-3 or TRBV12-4 with TRBJ2-3, with D hard to call. Trimming pared 3 bases from V and 6 bases from J, leaving 16 bases between. This CDR3 is built from 15 residues. CDR3 amino acids: CASSFAGHVWDTQYF. In DNA form, the CDR3 reads TGTGCCAGCAGTTTTGCCGGCCACGTTTGGGATACGCAGTATTTT.

This clonotype was observed a handful of times. The rearrangement uses TRBV11-2 and TRBJ2-7; D not resolved. This CDR3 region has 14 residues. Deletions cut 3 bases from V and 2 bases from J, with 11 bases between. Germline V gene sequence: CDR1 SGHAT, CDR2 FQNNGV. The CDR3 DNA is TGTGCCAGCAGCTTTTCGACGGGCGCCTACGAGCAGTACTTC. Translated, it gives CASSFSTGAYEQYF.

The table lists this clonotype with a few counts. This rearrangement joins TRBV7-2 to TRBJ2-2; 9 bases are a match to TRBD1. Germline CDR1 is SGHTA and CDR2 is FQGNSA. The CDR3 is 13 amino acids. The V and J ends lost 4 bases and 7 bases, in that order; junction bases with no gene match: 1. The CDR3 DNA reads as TGTGCCAGCAGCTGGGGACAGGGCGGGGAGCTGTTTTTT. Residues: CASSWGQGGELFF.

A few counts support this clonotype. The chain recombines TRBV10-3 with TRBJ2-3; 9 nucleotides align to TRBD2. V was clipped by 10 bases and J by 5 bases; unmatched bases: 7. This CDR3 spans 13 amino acids. Germline CDR1 and CDR2: ENHRY and SYGVKD. The DNA of the CDR3 is TGTGCCACACTCGGAGCGGGGGGAGATACGCAGTATTTT. Amino acids: CATLGAGGDTQYF.

V gene TRBV11-2 combines with J gene TRBJ1-1; perhaps TRBD1 as D (5 bases). Between the trimmed V and J ends, which lost 5 bases and 9 bases, there was a span of 16 bases. The CDR3 has 13 amino acids. Germline CDR1 is SGHAT and CDR2 is FQNNGV. The CDR3 DNA sequence: TGTGCCAGCAGCCCCTTGGGACCCGGGAAAGCTTTCTTT. As protein: CASSPLGPGKAFF.